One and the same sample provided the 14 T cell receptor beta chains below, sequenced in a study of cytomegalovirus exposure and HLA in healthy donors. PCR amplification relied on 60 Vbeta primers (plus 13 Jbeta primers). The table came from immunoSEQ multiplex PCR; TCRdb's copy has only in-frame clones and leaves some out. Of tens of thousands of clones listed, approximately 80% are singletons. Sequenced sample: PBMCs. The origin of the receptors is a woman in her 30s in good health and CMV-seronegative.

For the CDR3, the DNA is TGTGCCAGCAGCTGGAGGCCACTAGCGGGAGGGGGGAATGAGCAGTTCTTC. Translated, it gives CASSWRPLAGGGNEQFF. The chain recombines TRBV11-2 with TRBJ2-1; 13 bases are shared with TRBD2. The CDR3 runs 17 residues. The germline gives CDR1 SGHAT, CDR2 FQNNGV. Trimming took 4 bases from V and 7 from J; bases not matched to a gene: 10. The full variable domain, its missing parts supplied by reference TRBV11-2 and TRBJ2-1, is EAGVAQSPRYKIIEKRQSVAFWCNPISGHATLYWYQQILGQGPKLLIQFQNNGVVDDSQLPKDRFSAERLKGVDSTLKIQPAKLEDSAVYLCASSWRPLAGGGNEQFFGPGTRLTVL.

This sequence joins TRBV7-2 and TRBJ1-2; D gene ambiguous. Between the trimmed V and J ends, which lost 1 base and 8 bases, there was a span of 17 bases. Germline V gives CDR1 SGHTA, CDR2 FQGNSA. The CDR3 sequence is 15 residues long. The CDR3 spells CASSLDKGVVGGYTF. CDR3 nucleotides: TGTGCCAGCAGCTTAGATAAGGGAGTCGTGGGGGGCTACACCTTC.

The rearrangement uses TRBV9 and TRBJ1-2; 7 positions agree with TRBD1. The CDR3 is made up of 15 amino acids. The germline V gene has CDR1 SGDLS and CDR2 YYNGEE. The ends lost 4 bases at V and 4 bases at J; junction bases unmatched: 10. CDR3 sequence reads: CASSMEPGQFYGYTF. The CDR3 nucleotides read TGTGCCAGCAGCATGGAACCGGGACAGTTCTATGGCTACACCTTC.

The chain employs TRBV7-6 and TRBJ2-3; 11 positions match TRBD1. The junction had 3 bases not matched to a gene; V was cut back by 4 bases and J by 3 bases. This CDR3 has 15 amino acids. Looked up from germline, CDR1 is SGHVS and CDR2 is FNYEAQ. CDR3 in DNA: TGTGCCAGCAGCTCCGGGACAGGGGGAACAGATACGCAGTATTTT. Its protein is CASSSGTGGTDTQYF.

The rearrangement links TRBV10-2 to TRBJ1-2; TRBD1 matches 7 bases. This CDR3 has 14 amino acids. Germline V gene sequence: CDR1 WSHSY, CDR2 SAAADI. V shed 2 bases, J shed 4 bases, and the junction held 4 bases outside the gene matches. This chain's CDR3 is CASSERGPGYGYTF. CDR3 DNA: TGCGCCAGCAGTGAGAGGGGGCCCGGCTATGGCTACACCTTC.

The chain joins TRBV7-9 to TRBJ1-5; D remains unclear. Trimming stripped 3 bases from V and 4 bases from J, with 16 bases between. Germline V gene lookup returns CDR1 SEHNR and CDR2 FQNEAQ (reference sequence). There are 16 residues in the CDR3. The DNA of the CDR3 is TGTGCCAGCAGCTTTTATCCGGGAAGCGTTAATCAGCCCCAGCATTTT. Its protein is CASSFYPGSVNQPQHF. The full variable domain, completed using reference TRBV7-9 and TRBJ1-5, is DTGVSQNPRHKITKRGQNVTFRCDPISEHNRLYWYRQTLGQGPEFLTYFQNEAQLEKSRLLSDRFSAERPKGSFSTLEIQRTEQGDSAMYLCASSFYPGSVNQPQHFGDGTRLSIL.

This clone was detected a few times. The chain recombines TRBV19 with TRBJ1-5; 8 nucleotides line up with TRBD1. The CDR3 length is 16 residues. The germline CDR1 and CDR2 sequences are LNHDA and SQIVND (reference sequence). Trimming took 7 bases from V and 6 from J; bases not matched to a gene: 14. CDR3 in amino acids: CASKAGGSFSPQPQHF. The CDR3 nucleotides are TGTGCCAGTAAGGCAGGGGGCAGCTTTTCTCCTCAGCCCCAGCATTTT.

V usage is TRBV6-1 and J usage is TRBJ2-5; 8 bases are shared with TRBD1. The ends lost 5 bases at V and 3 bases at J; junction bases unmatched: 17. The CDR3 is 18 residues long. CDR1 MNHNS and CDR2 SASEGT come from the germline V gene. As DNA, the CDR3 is TGTGCCAGCAGTAAAGGGCCTAGAGGGCTGACAGGGGAAGAGACCCAGTACTTC. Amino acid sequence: CASSKGPRGLTGEETQYF.

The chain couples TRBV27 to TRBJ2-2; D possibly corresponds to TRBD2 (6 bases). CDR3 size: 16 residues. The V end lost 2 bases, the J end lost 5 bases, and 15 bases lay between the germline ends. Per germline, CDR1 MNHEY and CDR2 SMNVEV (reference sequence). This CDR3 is CASSLRGSGMTGELFF. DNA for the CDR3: TGTGCCAGCAGTTTAAGGGGTAGCGGAATGACCGGGGAGCTGTTTTTT.

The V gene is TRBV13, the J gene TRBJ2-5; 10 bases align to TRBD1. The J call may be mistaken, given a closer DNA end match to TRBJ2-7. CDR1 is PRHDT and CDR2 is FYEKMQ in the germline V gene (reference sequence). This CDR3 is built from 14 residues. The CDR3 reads CASSNRGQGGEQYF. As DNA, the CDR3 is TGTGCCAGCAGCAATCGCGGACAGGGGGGCGAGCAGTACTTC.

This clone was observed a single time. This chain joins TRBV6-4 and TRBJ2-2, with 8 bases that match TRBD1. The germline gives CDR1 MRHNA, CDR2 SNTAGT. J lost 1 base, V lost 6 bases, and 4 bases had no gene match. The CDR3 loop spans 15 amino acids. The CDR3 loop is CASSPGQENTGELFF. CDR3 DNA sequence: TGTGCCAGCAGCCCGGGACAGGAGAACACCGGGGAGCTGTTTTTT.

In DNA form, the CDR3 reads TGTGCCAGCAGCTTGGATTTGGGACTAGGCGGCAATGAGCAGTTCTTC. Its protein product is CASSLDLGLGGNEQFF. The chain combines TRBV5-4 with TRBJ2-1; 8 bases map to TRBD2. Per the germline V gene, CDR1 is SGHNT and CDR2 is YYREEE (reference sequence). V shed 0 bases and J 6 bases; nucleotides not matched to a gene: 8. This CDR3 region has 16 residues.

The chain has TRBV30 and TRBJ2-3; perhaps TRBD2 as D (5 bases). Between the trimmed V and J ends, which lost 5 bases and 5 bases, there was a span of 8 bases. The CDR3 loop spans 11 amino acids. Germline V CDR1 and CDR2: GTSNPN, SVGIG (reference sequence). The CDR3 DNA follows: TGTGCCTGGCCCGAGGGAGATACGCAGTATTTT. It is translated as CAWPEGDTQYF.

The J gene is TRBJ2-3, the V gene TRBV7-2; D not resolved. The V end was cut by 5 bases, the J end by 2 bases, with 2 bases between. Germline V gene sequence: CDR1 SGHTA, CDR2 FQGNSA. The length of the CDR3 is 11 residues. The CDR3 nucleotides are TGTGCCAGCAGCCTCACAGATACGCAGTATTTT. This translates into CASSLTDTQYF.